These 18 T cell receptor beta chains were sequenced from one sample in a study of technical replicates of blood from a handful of donors. TCRdb's table, derived via immunoSEQ multiplex PCR, lists solely in-frame clones and lacks some. This sample has around 68,000 clones; 91% occur once, and the top ten carry under 0.4%. The sample was T cells isolated from PBMCs. The receptors here all came from a human donor in good health. Some clones in this sample may be carry-over from other donors' samples.

V usage is TRBV7-6 and J usage is TRBJ2-5; D perhaps matches TRBD1 (6 bases). Trimming cost V 2 bases and J 2 bases, with 12 bases left between them. The V gene's germline CDR1 is SGHVS and CDR2 FNYEAQ. CDR3 length: 15 amino acids. The CDR3 DNA is TGTGCCAGCAGCTTACGGCGGACAGCTCAAGAGACCCAGTACTTC. Protein product: CASSLRRTAQETQYF. Looking up the rest from reference TRBV7-6 and TRBJ2-5 gives the full variable domain: GAGVSQSPRYKVTKRGQDVALRCDPISGHVSLYWYRQALGQGPEFLTYFNYEAQQDKSGLPNDRFSAERPEGSISTLTIQRTEQRDSAMYRCASSLRRTAQETQYFGPGTRLLVL.

This chain links TRBV2 with TRBJ2-6; 12 bases agree with TRBD2. V trimming: 7 bases; J trimming: 0 bases; junction bases outside the gene matches: 4. The CDR3 covers 17 residues. Germline assignment: CDR1 SNHLY and CDR2 FYNNEI. This chain's CDR3 is CASKLAGGFSGANVLTF. CDR3 in DNA: TGTGCCAGCAAACTAGCGGGGGGATTCTCTGGGGCCAACGTCCTGACTTTC.

This chain uses TRBV18 with TRBJ1-3, with 7 bases aligning to TRBD1. CDR3 length: 13 residues. V lost 8 bases to trimming and J lost 0 bases; unmatched junction nucleotides: 1. CDR1 and CDR2 from the germline V gene are KGHSH and LQKENI. The chain's CDR3 is CASRQGSGNTIYF. Written as DNA, the CDR3 is TGTGCCAGCCGACAGGGCTCTGGAAACACCATATATTTT.

This chain connects TRBV12-1 to TRBJ2-3; no check of the table's D call, TRBD2, against the DNA was made. TRBV12-1 is termed a pseudogene. The CDR3 contains 16 residues. In DNA, the CDR3 is TGTGCCAGCCCTCTGACTAGCGGGAGGGCCGCAGATACGCAGTATTTT. Protein sequence: CASPLTSGRAADTQYF.

V and J are TRBV18 and TRBJ2-5; 16 bases are a match to TRBD2. The germline V gene encodes CDR1 KGHSH and CDR2 LQKENI. The CDR3 contains 17 residues. Unmatched junction bases numbered 2, after V lost 4 bases and J lost 0 bases. The CDR3 DNA sequence: TGTGCCAGCTCACTGGGACTAGCGGGAGGGCACCAAGAGACCCAGTACTTC. Its translation: CASSLGLAGGHQETQYF.

This chain links TRBV5-4 with TRBJ1-1; tentatively, D is TRBD1 (5 bases). Germline CDR1 is SGHNT and CDR2 is YYREEE (reference sequence). The CDR3 runs to 14 residues. Trimming removed 6 bases at V and 3 bases at J, with 15 bases between. CDR3: CASTGGGGDTEAFF. As DNA, the CDR3 is TGTGCCAGCACCGGCGGAGGAGGGGACACTGAAGCTTTCTTT.

The V and J genes are TRBV7-2 and TRBJ1-1; D is undetermined. The germline V gene has CDR1 SGHTA and CDR2 FQGNSA. CDR3 length equals 20 residues. V was shortened by 0 bases and J by 0 bases, with 23 bases between the two germline ends. CDR3 residues: CASSLALKVKLAGLNTEAFF. Here the CDR3 DNA reads TGTGCCAGCAGCTTAGCGCTAAAGGTTAAACTGGCGGGCCTGAACACTGAAGCTTTCTTT. The whole variable domain, filled in from reference TRBV7-2 and TRBJ1-1, reads GAGVSQSPSNKVTEKGKDVELRCDPISGHTALYWYRQSLGQGLEFLIYFQGNSAPDKSGLPSDRFSAERTGGSVSTLTIQRTQQEDSAVYLCASSLALKVKLAGLNTEAFFGQGTRLTVV.

The chain is built from TRBV11-2 and TRBJ2-7, with 8 bases matching TRBD1. Germline V gene sequence: CDR1 SGHAT, CDR2 FQNNGV. The V gene end was trimmed by 3 bases and the J gene end by 1 base; junction bases not matched to a gene: 5. This CDR3 is built from 15 residues. The CDR3 spells CASSFTRGLSYEQYF. CDR3 DNA sequence: TGTGCCAGCAGCTTTACCAGGGGGCTTTCCTACGAGCAGTACTTC.

This chain joins TRBV7-6 and TRBJ2-1, with a possible D match to TRBD1 (6 bases). CDR3 length: 15 amino acids. The ends were cut back, 1 base at V and 3 bases at J, with 10 bases in the middle. The germline CDR1 and CDR2 sequences are SGHVS and FNYEAQ. CDR3 region: CASSLGVQGYNEQFF. CDR3 in DNA: TGTGCCAGCAGCTTAGGGGTACAGGGCTACAATGAGCAGTTCTTC.

The chain couples TRBV11-2 to TRBJ2-5; D ambiguous. V shed 7 bases and J shed 2 bases, with 11 bases lying between them. The CDR3 contains 13 residues. Per the germline V gene, CDR1 is SGHAT and CDR2 is FQNNGV. The DNA of the CDR3 is TGTGCCAGCAACCGAGTACTACAAGAGACCCAGTACTTC. Amino acids: CASNRVLQETQYF.

V gene TRBV28 combines with J gene TRBJ1-5; D is perhaps TRBD1 (5 bases). The V end was cut by 6 bases, the J end by 2 bases, with 14 bases between. Germline V lookup: CDR1 MDHEN, CDR2 SYDVKM. The CDR3 consists of 15 residues. Here the CDR3 DNA reads TGTGCCAGCAGATTTGCCGGGGGACGCAATCAGCCCCAGCATTTT. Translating it yields CASRFAGGRNQPQHF.

The chain combines TRBV10-3 with TRBJ1-6; a possible D gene is TRBD1 (5 bases). The germline gives CDR1 ENHRY, CDR2 SYGVKD. The V end was cut by 6 bases, the J end by 10 bases, with 13 bases between. The CDR3 is 13 amino acids. The CDR3 region is CAIRPTVGSPLHF. CDR3 sequence (DNA): TGTGCCATCAGACCGACAGTTGGGTCACCCCTCCACTTT.

This clone was seen just once. J is TRBJ2-1 and V is TRBV11-3; TRBD2 agrees at 15 bases. This CDR3 is built from 19 residues. Germline V gene data show CDR1 as SGHNT and CDR2 as YENEEA. V was clipped by 4 bases and J by 3 bases; unmatched bases: 10. CDR3 bases: TGTGCCAGCAGCTCTTGGACTAGCGGGGGGGCAGAAGACTACAATGAGCAGTTCTTC. As protein: CASSSWTSGGAEDYNEQFF.

The rearrangement joins TRBV19 to TRBJ2-1, with D perhaps TRBD1 (5 bases). The CDR3 has 16 amino acids. V was trimmed by 3 bases and J by 6 bases, leaving 18 bases between them. Germline CDR1 and CDR2: LNHDA and SQIVND (reference sequence). CDR3 DNA sequence: TGTGCCAGTAGTATGAGGCAGGGCCCCGCGGCCAATGAGCAGTTCTTC. Translated: CASSMRQGPAANEQFF.

In nucleotides, the CDR3 is TGCGCCAGCAGCCAAACCTCAGGGAACACTGAAGCTTTCTTT. It yields the protein CASSQTSGNTEAFF. This chain connects TRBV4-1 to TRBJ1-1; D unresolved. V was clipped by 2 bases and J by 1 base, with 8 bases between them. The CDR3 covers 14 residues. Germline V gene data show CDR1 as MGHRA and CDR2 as YSYEKL.

J is TRBJ2-1 and V is TRBV7-7; TRBD2 agrees at 7 bases. The CDR3 is 13 amino acids. Germline assignment: CDR1 SSHAT and CDR2 FNYEAQ (reference sequence). CDR3 residues: CASWREGYNEQFF. The CDR3 DNA reads TGTGCTAGCTGGAGGGAGGGCTACAATGAGCAGTTCTTC. Based on the CDR3 plus reference TRBV7-7 and TRBJ2-1, the full variable domain is GAGVSQSPRYKVTKRGQDVTLRCDPISSHATLYWYQQALGQGPEFLTYFNYEAQPDKSGLPSDRFSAERPEGSISTLTIQRTEQRDSAMYRCASWREGYNEQFFGPGTRLTVL.

This chain connects TRBV11-3 to TRBJ2-1, with D perhaps matching TRBD2 (5 bases). Germline V lookup: CDR1 SGHNT, CDR2 YENEEA. The ends were cut back, 0 bases at V and 7 bases at J, with 7 bases in the middle. CDR3 length: 13 amino acids. CDR3: CASSLDRGNEQFF. CDR3 sequence (DNA): TGTGCCAGCAGCTTAGATCGGGGTAATGAGCAGTTCTTC.

The chain couples TRBV7-9 to TRBJ1-5; D might be TRBD1 (5 bases). Germline V gene data show CDR1 as SEHNR and CDR2 as FQNEAQ (reference sequence). Trimming took off 3 bases at V and 3 bases at J, with 9 bases between the two ends. The CDR3 has 14 residues. The CDR3 DNA reads TGTGCCAGCAGCTTGGACACATTCAATCAGCCCCAGCATTTT. Amino acids: CASSLDTFNQPQHF.